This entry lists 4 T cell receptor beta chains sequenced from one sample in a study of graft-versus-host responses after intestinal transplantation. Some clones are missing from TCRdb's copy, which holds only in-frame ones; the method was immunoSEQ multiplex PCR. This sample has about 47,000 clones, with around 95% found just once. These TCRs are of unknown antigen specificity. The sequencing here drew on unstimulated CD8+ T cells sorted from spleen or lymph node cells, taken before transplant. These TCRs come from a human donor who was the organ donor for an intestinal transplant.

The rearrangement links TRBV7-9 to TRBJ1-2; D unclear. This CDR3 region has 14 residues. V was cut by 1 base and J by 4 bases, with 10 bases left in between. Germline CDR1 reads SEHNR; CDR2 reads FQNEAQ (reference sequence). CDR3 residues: CASSLGILGYGYTF. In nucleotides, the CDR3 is TGTGCCAGCAGCTTAGGGATTTTGGGCTATGGCTACACCTTC.

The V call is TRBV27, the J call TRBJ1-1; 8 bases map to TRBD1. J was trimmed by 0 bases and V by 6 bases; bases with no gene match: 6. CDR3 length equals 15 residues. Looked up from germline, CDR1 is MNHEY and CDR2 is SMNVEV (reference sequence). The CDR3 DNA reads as TGTGCCAGCAGCCATGACAGGGGCATGAACACTGAAGCTTTCTTT. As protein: CASSHDRGMNTEAFF.

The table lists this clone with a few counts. CDR3 residues: CASSAGGYVGTDTQYF. Here the CDR3 DNA reads TGTGCCAGCAGTGCGGGAGGCTACGTGGGCACAGATACGCAGTATTTT. This chain uses TRBV2 with TRBJ2-3; 7 nucleotides agree with TRBD2. Germline CDR1 SNHLY, CDR2 FYNNEI. After removal of 4 bases from V and 1 base from J, the junction contained 8 bases not matched to a gene. The CDR3 is made up of 16 amino acids.

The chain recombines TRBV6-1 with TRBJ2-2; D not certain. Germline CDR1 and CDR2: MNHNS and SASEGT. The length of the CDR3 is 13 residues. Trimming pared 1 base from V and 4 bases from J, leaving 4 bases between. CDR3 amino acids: CASSEGFTGELFF. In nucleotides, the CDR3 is TGTGCCAGCAGTGAAGGGTTCACCGGGGAGCTGTTTTTT.